The next 10 T cell receptor beta chains were all read from a single sample in a study of naive and memory T cell subsets. Study-level points and caveats: Especially in CD8 cells, naive repertoires contained a few larger clonotypes, possibly CD45RA-re-expressing memory cells.

These TCRs are of unknown antigen specificity. The beta constant-region primer was an equimolar mix of two oligonucleotides covering TRBC1 and TRBC2. The ligated cDNA underwent four PCR rounds using SP2 and nested alpha and beta constant-region primers. TCRdb reprocessed the UMI-ligation and nested PCR reads with MiXCR, giving one entry per CDR3 protein. Counted here are roughly 100,000 distinct CDR3 sequences, around 11% occurring once; the ten biggest clones make up about 0.14%. The sequencing input was naive CD4+ T cells from blood. The receptor set was obtained from a human donor in good health.

This clonotype was seen more than once but under ten times. Mismatch with germline at one junction end may stem from a read error. V and J are TRBV12-3 or TRBV12-4 and TRBJ2-1; D is uncertain. The CDR3 spans 17 residues. The CDR3: CASSRRQPVDSHNEQFF. CDR3 nucleotide sequence: TGTGCCAGCAGTCGGAGACAACCGGTAGACTCCCACAATGAGCAGTTCTTC.

The chain recombines TRBV7-2 with TRBJ2-2, with no clear D. This CDR3 has 15 residues. Per germline, CDR1 SGHTA and CDR2 FQGNSA. V was clipped by 3 bases and J by 1 base, with 9 bases between them. Written as DNA, the CDR3 is TGTGCCAGCAGCTTCGCCGACCTGAACACCGGGGAGCTGTTTTTT. The encoded protein is CASSFADLNTGELFF.

The chain employs TRBV7-2 and TRBJ2-7; 10 bases agree with TRBD1. The CDR3 spans 13 residues. With 4 bases clipped from V and 7 bases from J, the junction kept 4 bases outside the gene matches. CDR1 SGHTA and CDR2 FQGNSA come from the germline V gene. The CDR3 region is CASSSWDRGEQYF. DNA for the CDR3: TGTGCCAGCAGCTCCTGGGACAGGGGAGAGCAGTACTTC.

This clonotype occurred many times. The CDR3 sequence is CASIQMNTGELFF. CDR3 bases: TGTGCCAGCATACAGATGAACACCGGGGAGCTGTTTTTT. The chain is built from TRBV7-8 and TRBJ2-2; D remains unclear. This CDR3 is built from 13 residues. Germline CDR1 SGHVS, CDR2 FQNEAQ. The V end was cut by 7 bases, the J end by 1 base, with 7 bases between.

This clonotype was counted a single time. V usage is TRBV20-1 and J usage is TRBJ1-5; 7 bases fit TRBD1. The germline V gene encodes CDR1 DFQATT and CDR2 SNEGSKA (reference sequence). V lost 2 bases to trimming and J lost 1 base; unmatched junction nucleotides: 2. The CDR3 contains 14 residues. The CDR3 protein is CSARFRGSNQPQHF. Here the CDR3 DNA reads TGCAGTGCTAGATTCAGGGGGAGCAATCAGCCCCAGCATTTT.

This clonotype was observed many times. CDR3: CAWSVLWTSGRESYNEQFF. The DNA for the CDR3 is TGTGCCTGGAGCGTTTTATGGACTAGCGGGAGGGAGTCCTACAATGAGCAGTTCTTC. The chain recombines TRBV30 with TRBJ2-1; 15 bases are shared with TRBD2. The CDR3 consists of 19 residues. Germline trimming cut 3 bases from V and 1 base from J; bases unmatched to any gene: 10. Germline V gene lookup returns CDR1 GTSNPN and CDR2 SVGIG (reference sequence).

The J gene is TRBJ1-3, the V gene TRBV7-8; possibly TRBD1 for D (5 bases). The CDR3 sequence is 15 residues long. Germline assignment: CDR1 SGHVS and CDR2 FQNEAQ. The germline V and J ends were trimmed by 5 bases and 1 base, with 12 bases remaining between them. The CDR3 sequence: CASSPRRASGNTIYF. The CDR3 nucleotides read TGTGCCAGCAGCCCCCGCAGGGCATCTGGAAACACCATATATTTT.

With respect to this clonotype: A read error may produce the germline difference seen at one junction end. This chain links TRBV7-9 with TRBJ2-1; D is uncertain. The CDR3 length is 8 residues. Germline assignment: CDR1 SEHNR and CDR2 FQNEAQ (reference sequence). The CDR3 spells CASSAGPW. The CDR3 nucleotides are TGTGCCAGCAGCGCCGGCCCCTGG.

The sample holds many counts of this clonotype. The CDR3 is CASSASWDTQYF. In DNA, the CDR3 is TGCGCCAGCAGCGCCTCGTGGGATACGCAGTATTTT. This chain uses TRBV5-1 with TRBJ2-3; the D is unclear. CDR1 is SGHRS and CDR2 is YFSETQ in the germline V gene. The V end lost 4 bases, the J end lost 6 bases, and 9 bases lay between the germline ends. The CDR3 has 12 amino acids.

This clonotype occurred a few times. The V and J genes are TRBV12-3 or TRBV12-4 and TRBJ2-7; TRBD2 aligns across 16 bases. With 5 bases clipped from V and 11 bases from J, the junction kept 6 bases outside the gene matches. The CDR3 covers 14 residues. CDR3 sequence: CASSPGTSGRAKYF. CDR3 in DNA: TGTGCCAGCAGTCCGGGGACTAGCGGGAGGGCGAAGTACTTC.